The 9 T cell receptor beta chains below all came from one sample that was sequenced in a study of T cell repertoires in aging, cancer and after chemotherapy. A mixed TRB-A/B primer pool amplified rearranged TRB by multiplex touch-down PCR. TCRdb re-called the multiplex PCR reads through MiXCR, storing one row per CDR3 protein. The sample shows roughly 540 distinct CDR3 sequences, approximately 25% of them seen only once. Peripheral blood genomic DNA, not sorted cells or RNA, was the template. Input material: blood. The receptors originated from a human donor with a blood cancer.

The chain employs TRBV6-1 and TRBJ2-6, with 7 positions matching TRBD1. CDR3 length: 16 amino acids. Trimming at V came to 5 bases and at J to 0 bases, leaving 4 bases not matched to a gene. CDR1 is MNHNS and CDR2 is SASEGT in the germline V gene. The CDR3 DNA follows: TGTGCCAGCAGTTTATCAGGGGGCTCTGGGGCCAACGTCCTGACTTTC. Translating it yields CASSLSGGSGANVLTF.

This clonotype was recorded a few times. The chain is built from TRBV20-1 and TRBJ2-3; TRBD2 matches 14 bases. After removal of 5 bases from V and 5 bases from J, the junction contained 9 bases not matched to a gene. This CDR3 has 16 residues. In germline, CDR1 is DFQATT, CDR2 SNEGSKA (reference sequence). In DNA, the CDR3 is TGCAGTGCTTTCGATCCGGGACTAGCGGGGGTAGATACGCAGTATTTT. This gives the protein CSAFDPGLAGVDTQYF.

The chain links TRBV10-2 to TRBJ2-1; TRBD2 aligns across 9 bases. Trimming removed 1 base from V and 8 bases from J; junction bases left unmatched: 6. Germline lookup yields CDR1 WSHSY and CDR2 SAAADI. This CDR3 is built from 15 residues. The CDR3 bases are TGCGCCAGCAGTGAGTTGGCTAGCGGGGACTATGAGCAGTTCTTC. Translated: CASSELASGDYEQFF.

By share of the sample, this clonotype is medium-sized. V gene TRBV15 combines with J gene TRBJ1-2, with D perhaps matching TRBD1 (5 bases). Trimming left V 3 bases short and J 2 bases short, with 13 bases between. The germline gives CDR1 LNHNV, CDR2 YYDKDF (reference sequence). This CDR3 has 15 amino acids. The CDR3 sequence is CATSRPQAGNYGYTF. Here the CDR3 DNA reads TGTGCCACCAGCAGGCCCCAGGCAGGGAACTATGGCTACACCTTC.

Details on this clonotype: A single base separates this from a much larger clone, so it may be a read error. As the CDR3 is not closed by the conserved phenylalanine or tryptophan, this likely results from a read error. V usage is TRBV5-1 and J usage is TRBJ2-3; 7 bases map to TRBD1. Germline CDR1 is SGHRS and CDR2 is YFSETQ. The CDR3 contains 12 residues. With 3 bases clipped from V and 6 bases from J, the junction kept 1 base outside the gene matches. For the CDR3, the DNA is TGCGCCAGCAGCTCCAGGGGGGATACGCAGTATTTA. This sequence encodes CASSSRGDTQYL.

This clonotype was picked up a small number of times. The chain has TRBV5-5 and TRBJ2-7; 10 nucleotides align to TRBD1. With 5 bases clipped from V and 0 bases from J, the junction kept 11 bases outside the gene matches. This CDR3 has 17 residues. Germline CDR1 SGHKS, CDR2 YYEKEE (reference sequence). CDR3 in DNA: TGTGCCAGCAGTCACAGCCTAGGGGACAGGGGCTCCTACGAGCAGTACTTC. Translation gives CASSHSLGDRGSYEQYF.

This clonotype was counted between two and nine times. The CDR3 DNA reads TGTGCCAGCAGACTAACTACAGCGAACACTGAAGCTTTCTTT. Translation gives CASRLTTANTEAFF. The V gene is TRBV14, the J gene TRBJ1-1, with D uncertain. The ends were cut back, 6 bases at V and 1 base at J, with 12 bases in the middle. This CDR3 has 14 amino acids. Germline CDR1 is SGHDN and CDR2 is FVKESK. The entire variable domain, with the rest obtained from reference TRBV14 and TRBJ1-1, is as follows: EAGVTQFPSHSVIEKGQTVTLRCDPISGHDNLYWYRRVMGKEIKFLLHFVKESKQDESGMPNNRFLAERTGGTYSTLKVQPAELEDSGVYFCASRLTTANTEAFFGQGTRLTVV.

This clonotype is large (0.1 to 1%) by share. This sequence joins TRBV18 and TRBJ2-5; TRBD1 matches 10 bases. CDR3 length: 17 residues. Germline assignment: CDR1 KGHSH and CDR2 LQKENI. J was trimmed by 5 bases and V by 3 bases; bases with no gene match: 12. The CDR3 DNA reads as TGTGCCAGCTCACCCACGACAGGGGGCGCTCAGGGGGAGACCCAGTACTTC. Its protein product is CASSPTTGGAQGETQYF.

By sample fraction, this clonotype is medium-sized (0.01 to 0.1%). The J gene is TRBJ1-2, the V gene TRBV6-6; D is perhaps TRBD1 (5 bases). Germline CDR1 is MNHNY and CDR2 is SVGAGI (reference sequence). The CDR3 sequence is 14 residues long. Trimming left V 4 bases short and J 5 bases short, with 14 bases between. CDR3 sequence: CASSSQAGNYGYTF. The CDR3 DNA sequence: TGTGCCAGCAGTTCCCAAGCAGGGAATTATGGCTACACCTTC.